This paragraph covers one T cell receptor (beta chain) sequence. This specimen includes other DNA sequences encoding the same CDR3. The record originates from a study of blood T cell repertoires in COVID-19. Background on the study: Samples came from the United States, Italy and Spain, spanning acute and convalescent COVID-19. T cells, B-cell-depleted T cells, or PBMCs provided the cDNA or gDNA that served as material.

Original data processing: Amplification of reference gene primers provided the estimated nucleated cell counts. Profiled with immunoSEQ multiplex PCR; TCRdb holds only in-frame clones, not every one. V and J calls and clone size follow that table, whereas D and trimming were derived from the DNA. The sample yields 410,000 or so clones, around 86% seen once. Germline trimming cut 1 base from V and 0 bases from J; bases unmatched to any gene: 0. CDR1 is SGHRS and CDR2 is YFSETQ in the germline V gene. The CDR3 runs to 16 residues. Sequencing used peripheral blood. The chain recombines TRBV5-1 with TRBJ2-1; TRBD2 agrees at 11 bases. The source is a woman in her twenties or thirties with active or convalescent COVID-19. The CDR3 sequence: CASSLTSGSSYNEQFF. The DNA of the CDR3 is TGCGCCAGCAGCTTGACTAGCGGGAGCTCCTACAATGAGCAGTTCTTC.